The source of this T cell receptor (beta chain) is a study of metastatic and nonmetastatic thyroid tumors. Study as a whole: Blood and tumor or nodule tissue repertoires from malignant and benign thyroid patients were compared. The study's findings and limits: Reportedly, malignant thyroid tumors had significantly higher TCR beta diversity than benign nodules, in blood and tumor.

This clone was counted at least ten times. The target antigen is unknown. In the authors' methods: The study took CDR3 differences across clinicopathological groups and made a distant-metastasis classifier for papillary thyroid cancer from them. TCRdb re-clonotyped the PCR reads through MiXCR. These V and J calls derive from TCRdb rather than the authors' analysis. The table lists 25,000 to 35,000 clones, 20% to 30% of them singletons. Each patient came to thyroid surgery without any prior treatment (of any kind). Germline V gene sequence: CDR1 MDHEN, CDR2 SYDVKM. J gave up 5 bases and V 2 bases, and 5 bases lay outside the gene matches. This CDR3 contains 15 residues.

Sequencing used blood. The clonotype originates from a female donor with papillary thyroid cancer or a benign thyroid nodule (not recorded which). Some clones in this sample may be carry-over from other donors' samples. The genes are TRBV28 and TRBJ2-7, with TRBD1 identical over 11 bases. DNA for the CDR3: TGTGCCAGCAGTTTAACGGGACAGGGGGACCACGAGCAGTACTTC. Its protein is CASSLTGQGDHEQYF. The full variable domain, completed using reference TRBV28 and TRBJ2-7, is DVKVTQSSRYLVKRTGEKVFLECVQDMDHENMFWYRQDPGLGLRLIYFSYDVKMKEKGDIPEGYSVSREKKERFSLILESASTNQTSMYLCASSLTGQGDHEQYFGPGTRLTVT.